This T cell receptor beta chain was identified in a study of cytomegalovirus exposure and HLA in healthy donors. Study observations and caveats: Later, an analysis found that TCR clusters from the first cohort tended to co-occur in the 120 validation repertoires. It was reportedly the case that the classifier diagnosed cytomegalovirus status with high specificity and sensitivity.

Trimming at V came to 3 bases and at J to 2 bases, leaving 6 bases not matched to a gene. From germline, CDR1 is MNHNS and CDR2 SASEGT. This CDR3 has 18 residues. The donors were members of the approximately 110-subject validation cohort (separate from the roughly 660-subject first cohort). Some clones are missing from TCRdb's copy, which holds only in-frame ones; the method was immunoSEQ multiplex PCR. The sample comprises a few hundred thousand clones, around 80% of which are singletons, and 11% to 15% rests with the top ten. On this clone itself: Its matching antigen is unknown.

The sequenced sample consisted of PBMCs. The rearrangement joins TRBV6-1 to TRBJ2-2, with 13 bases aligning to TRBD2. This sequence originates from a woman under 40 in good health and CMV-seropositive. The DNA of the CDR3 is TGTGCCAGCAGTGACCGGACTAGCGGGAGCCTAAACACCGGGGAGCTGTTTTTT. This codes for CASSDRTSGSLNTGELFF.